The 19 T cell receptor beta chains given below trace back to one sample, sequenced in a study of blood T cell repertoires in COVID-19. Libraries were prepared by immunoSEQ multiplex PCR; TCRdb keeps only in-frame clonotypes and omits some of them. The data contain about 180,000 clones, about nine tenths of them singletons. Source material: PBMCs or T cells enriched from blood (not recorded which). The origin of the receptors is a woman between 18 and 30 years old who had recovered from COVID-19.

CDR3 bases: TGCAGCGTTGAAGATGGTCCGACTCTTGCCTCCTACGAGCAGTACTTC. Its protein is CSVEDGPTLASYEQYF. V gene TRBV29-1 combines with J gene TRBJ2-7; D not certain. The germline V and J ends were trimmed by 0 bases and 0 bases, with 15 bases remaining between them. CDR3 length equals 16 residues. Germline-derived CDR1 and CDR2 are SQVTM and ANQGSEA.

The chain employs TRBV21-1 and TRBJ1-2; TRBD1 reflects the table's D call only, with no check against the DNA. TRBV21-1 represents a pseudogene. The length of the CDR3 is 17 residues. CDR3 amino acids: CASSKARDRGRPYGYTF. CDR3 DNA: TGTGCCAGCAGCAAAGCGCGGGACAGGGGGCGTCCCTATGGCTACACCTTC.

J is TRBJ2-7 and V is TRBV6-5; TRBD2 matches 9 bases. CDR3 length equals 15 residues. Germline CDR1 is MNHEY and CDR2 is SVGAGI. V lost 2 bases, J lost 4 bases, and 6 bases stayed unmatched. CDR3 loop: CASSYDPAGGYEQYF. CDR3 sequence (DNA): TGTGCCAGCAGTTACGATCCAGCGGGGGGATACGAGCAGTACTTC.

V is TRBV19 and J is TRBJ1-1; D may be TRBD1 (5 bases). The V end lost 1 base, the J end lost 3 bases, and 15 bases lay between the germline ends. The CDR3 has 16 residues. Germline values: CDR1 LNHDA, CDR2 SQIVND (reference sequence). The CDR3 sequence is CASSIVLPTAYTEAFF. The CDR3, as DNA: TGTGCCAGTAGTATAGTTTTGCCGACAGCCTACACTGAAGCTTTCTTT.

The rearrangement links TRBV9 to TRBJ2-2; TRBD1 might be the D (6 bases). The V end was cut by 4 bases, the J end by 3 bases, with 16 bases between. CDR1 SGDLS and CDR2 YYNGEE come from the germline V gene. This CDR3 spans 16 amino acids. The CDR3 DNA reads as TGTGCCAGCAGCAGGACAGTTAGGGGGTACACCGGGGAGCTGTTTTTT. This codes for CASSRTVRGYTGELFF.

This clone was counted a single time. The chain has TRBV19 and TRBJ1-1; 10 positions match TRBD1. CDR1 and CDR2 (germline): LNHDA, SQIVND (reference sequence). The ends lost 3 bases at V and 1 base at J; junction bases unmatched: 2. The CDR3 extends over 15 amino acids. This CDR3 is CASSMGDRGNTEAFF. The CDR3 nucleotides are TGTGCCAGTAGTATGGGGGACAGGGGGAACACTGAAGCTTTCTTT.

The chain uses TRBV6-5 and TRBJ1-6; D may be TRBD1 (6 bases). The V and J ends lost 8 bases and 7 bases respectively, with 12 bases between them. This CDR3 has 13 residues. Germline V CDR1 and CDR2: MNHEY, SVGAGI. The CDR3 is CASRGQPNSPLHF. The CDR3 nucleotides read TGTGCCAGCCGCGGACAGCCGAATTCACCCCTCCACTTT.

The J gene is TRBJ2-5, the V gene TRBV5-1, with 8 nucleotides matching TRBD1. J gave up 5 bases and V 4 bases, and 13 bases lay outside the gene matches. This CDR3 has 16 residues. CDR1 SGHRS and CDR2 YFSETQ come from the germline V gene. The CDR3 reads CASSPGGGTGTETQYF. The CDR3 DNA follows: TGCGCCAGCAGCCCGGGTGGGGGGACAGGAACGGAGACCCAGTACTTC.

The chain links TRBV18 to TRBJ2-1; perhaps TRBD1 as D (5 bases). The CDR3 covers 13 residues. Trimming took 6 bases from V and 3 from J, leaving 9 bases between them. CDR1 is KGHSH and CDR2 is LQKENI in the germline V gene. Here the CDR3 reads CASSLGHYNEQFF. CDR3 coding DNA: TGTGCCAGCTCTCTTGGACACTACAATGAGCAGTTCTTC.

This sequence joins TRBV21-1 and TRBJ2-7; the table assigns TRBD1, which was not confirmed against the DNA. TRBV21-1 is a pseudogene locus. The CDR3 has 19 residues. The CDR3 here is CASSKVGTGLGGRAYEQYF. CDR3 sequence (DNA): TGTGCCAGCAGCAAAGTGGGGACAGGGTTGGGGGGGAGGGCCTACGAGCAGTACTTC.

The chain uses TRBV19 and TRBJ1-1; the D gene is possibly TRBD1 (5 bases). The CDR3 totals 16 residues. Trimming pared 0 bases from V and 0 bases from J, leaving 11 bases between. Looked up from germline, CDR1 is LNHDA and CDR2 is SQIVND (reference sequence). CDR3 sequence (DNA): TGTGCCAGTAGTATAGATCTGCAGGGTCTGAACACTGAAGCTTTCTTT. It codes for CASSIDLQGLNTEAFF.

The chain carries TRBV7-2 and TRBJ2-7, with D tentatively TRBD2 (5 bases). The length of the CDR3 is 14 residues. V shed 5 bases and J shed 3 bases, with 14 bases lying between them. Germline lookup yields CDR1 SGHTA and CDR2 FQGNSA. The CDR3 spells CASSPYSGDYEQYF. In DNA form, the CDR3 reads TGTGCCAGCAGCCCTTATTCCGGGGACTACGAGCAGTACTTC.

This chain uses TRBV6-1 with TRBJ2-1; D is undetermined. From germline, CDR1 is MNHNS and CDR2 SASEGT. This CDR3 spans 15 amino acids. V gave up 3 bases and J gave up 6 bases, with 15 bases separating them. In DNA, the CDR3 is TGTGCCAGCAGTGATCGGCCAGACTTTAGCAATGAGCAGTTCTTC. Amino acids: CASSDRPDFSNEQFF.

The CDR3 loop is CASSIDPPLVSREQYF. The CDR3 region has the DNA TGTGCCAGTAGTATAGATCCGCCCTTAGTCTCCCGCGAGCAGTACTTC. V and J are TRBV19 and TRBJ2-7; D is undetermined. Trimming pared 0 bases from V and 6 bases from J, leaving 18 bases between. The CDR3 has 16 residues. Germline V CDR1 and CDR2: LNHDA, SQIVND (reference sequence).

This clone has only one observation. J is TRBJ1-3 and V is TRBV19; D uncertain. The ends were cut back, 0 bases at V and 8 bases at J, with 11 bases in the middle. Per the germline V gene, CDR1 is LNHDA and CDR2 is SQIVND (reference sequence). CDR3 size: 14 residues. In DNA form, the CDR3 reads TGTGCCAGTAGTATAGAAACCGGGTTGGACACCATATATTTT. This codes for CASSIETGLDTIYF.

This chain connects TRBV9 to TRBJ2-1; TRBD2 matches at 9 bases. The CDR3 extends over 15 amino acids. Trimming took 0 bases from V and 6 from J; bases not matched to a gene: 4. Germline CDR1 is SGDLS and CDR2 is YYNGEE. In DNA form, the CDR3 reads TGTGCCAGCAGCGTAGGCGGGAGGGCCAGCAATGAGCAGTTCTTC. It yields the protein CASSVGGRASNEQFF.

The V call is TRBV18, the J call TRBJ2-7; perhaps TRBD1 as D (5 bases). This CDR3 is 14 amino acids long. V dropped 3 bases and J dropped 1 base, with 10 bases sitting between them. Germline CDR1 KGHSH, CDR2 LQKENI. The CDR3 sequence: CASSPGRESYEQYF. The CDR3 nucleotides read TGTGCCAGCTCACCGGGCAGGGAATCCTACGAGCAGTACTTC.

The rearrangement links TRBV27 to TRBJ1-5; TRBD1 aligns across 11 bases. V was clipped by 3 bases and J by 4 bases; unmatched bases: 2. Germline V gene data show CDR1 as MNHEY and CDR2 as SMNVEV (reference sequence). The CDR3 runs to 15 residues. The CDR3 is CASSFGQGANQPQHF. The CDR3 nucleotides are TGTGCCAGCAGTTTCGGACAGGGGGCAAATCAGCCCCAGCATTTT.

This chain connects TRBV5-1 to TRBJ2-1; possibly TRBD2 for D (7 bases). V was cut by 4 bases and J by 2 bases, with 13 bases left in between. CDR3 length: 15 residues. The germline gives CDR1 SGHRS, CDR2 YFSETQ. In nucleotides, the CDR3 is TGCGCCAGCAGCACCGGCGGGGGCGCCTACAATGAGCAGTTCTTC. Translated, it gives CASSTGGGAYNEQFF.